The sample holds a few counts of the clone carrying this TCR beta chain. TCRdb passed the RT-PCR reads through MiXCR, listing each CDR3 protein once. The sample records 500,000 to 550,000 distinct CDR3 sequences, 7.6% being singletons. This sample is drawn from a study of response to subunit inactivated influenza vaccine. Germline CDR1 and CDR2: ENHRY and SYGVKD. Trimming left V 3 bases short and J 2 bases short, with 11 bases between. CDR3 length: 15 amino acids. The input for sequencing was PBMCs from blood, taken less than 25 months after vaccination. The chain employs TRBV10-3 and TRBJ2-1; maybe TRBD2 (6 bases). The receptor's source is a man between 50 and 70 years old who received an inactivated influenza vaccine. This chain's CDR3 is CAISDYSGTYNEQFF. The CDR3 nucleotides are TGTGCCATCAGTGATTATAGCGGAACCTACAATGAGCAGTTCTTC.